The sequence of this T cell receptor (beta chain) was determined in a study of T-cell reconstitution after alpha-beta-depleted transplantation in children. TCRbeta library preparation incorporated unique molecular identifiers. From the PCR reads, TCRdb called clonotypes with MiXCR, one entry per CDR3 protein. This table holds roughly 610,000 distinct CDR3 sequences, roughly a tenth found once. The germline gives CDR1 SGHTA, CDR2 FQGNSA. Losses at the gene ends were 8 bases for V and 2 bases for J; bases not matched to a gene: 8. The CDR3 covers 15 residues. This clonotype appeared many times. The starting material was PBMCs from the stem cell graft donor, obtained from the stem cell graft. This TCR came from a human donor who donated a stem cell graft to a child with acute myeloid leukemia. The V gene is TRBV7-2, the J gene TRBJ2-1, with 8 bases aligning to TRBD1. The CDR3 reads CASGLRGLTYNEQFF. The CDR3 coding sequence is TGTGCCAGCGGACTCAGGGGGCTCACCTACAATGAGCAGTTCTTC.